One and the same sample provided the 2 T cell receptor beta chains below, sequenced in a study of tumor-infiltrating lymphocytes in localized non-small cell lung cancer. TCRdb's copy holds only in-frame clones and misses some; the assay was immunoSEQ multiplex PCR. This sample carries around 12,000 clones, roughly 85% of them seen once, and the ten largest clones take more than 3%. The sample comprised uninvolved lung tissue not adjacent to the tumor. These receptors all come from a human donor with non-small cell lung cancer.

Only one count was recorded for this clone. The chain carries TRBV14 and TRBJ1-2; D ambiguous. The CDR3 is 14 residues long. Trimming stripped 2 bases from V and 2 bases from J, with 9 bases between. CDR1 is SGHDN, CDR2 FVKESK, per germline. The CDR3 spells CASSQQRTNYGYTF. The CDR3 nucleotides read TGTGCCAGCAGCCAACAGCGCACCAACTATGGCTACACCTTC.

The rearrangement uses TRBV7-9 and TRBJ2-1, with 7 bases fitting TRBD2. Per the germline V gene, CDR1 is SEHNR and CDR2 is FQNEAQ (reference sequence). This CDR3 has 14 amino acids. Losses at the gene ends were 4 bases for V and 6 bases for J; bases not matched to a gene: 6. The CDR3 sequence is CASSSPGLGNEQFF. The CDR3 DNA sequence: TGTGCCAGCAGCTCCCCAGGACTAGGCAATGAGCAGTTCTTC.